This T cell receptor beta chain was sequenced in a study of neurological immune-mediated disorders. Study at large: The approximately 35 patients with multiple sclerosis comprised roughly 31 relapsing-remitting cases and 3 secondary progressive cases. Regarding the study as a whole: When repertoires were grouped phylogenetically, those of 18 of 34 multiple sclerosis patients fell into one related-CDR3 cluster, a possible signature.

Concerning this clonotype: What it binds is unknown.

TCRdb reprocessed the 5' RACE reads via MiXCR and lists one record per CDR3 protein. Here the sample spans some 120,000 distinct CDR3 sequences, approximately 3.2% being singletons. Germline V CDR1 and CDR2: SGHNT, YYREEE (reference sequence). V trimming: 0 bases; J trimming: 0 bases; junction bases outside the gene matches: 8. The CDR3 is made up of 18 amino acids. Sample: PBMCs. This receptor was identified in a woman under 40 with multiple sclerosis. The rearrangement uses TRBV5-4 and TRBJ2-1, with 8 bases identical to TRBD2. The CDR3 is CASSLVGSGTSSYNEQFF. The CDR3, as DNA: TGTGCCAGCAGCTTGGTTGGTAGCGGGACCAGCTCCTACAATGAGCAGTTCTTC. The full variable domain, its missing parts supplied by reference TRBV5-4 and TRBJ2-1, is ETGVTQSPTHLIKTRGQQVTLRCSSQSGHNTVSWYQQALGQGPQFIFQYYREEENGRGNFPPRFSGLQFPNYSSELNVNALELDDSALYLCASSLVGSGTSSYNEQFFGPGTRLTVL.